The next 9 T cell receptor beta chains were all read from a single sample in a study of blood T cell repertoires in COVID-19. Assay: immunoSEQ multiplex PCR; the TCRdb copy retains only in-frame clones and omits some. The data contain 80,000 to 90,000 clones, more than 75% of them singletons. Specimen: peripheral blood. The receptors shown here come from a woman aged 80 or over with acute or convalescent COVID-19.

The chain links TRBV27 to TRBJ1-4; D gene ambiguous. Trimming pared 5 bases from V and 0 bases from J, leaving 10 bases between. Germline CDR1 is MNHEY and CDR2 is SMNVEV (reference sequence). The CDR3 has 15 residues. The CDR3 loop reads CASSLYLATNEKLFF. Here the CDR3 DNA reads TGTGCCAGCAGTCTCTACCTTGCAACTAATGAAAAACTGTTTTTT.

This chain joins TRBV6-5 and TRBJ1-4; 9 positions agree with TRBD1. V trimming: 6 bases; J trimming: 2 bases; junction bases outside the gene matches: 4. Germline V lookup: CDR1 MNHEY, CDR2 SVGAGI. There are 15 residues in the CDR3. CDR3 protein: CASRDRGGTNEKLFF. The CDR3 bases are TGTGCCAGCAGGGACAGGGGAGGGACTAATGAAAAACTGTTTTTT.

The chain joins TRBV9 to TRBJ2-7; D is undetermined. Per germline, CDR1 SGDLS and CDR2 YYNGEE. The CDR3 is made up of 13 amino acids. V dropped 2 bases and J dropped 0 bases, with 6 bases sitting between them. This CDR3 is CASSVGFSYEQYF. CDR3 sequence (DNA): TGTGCCAGCAGCGTCGGGTTCTCCTACGAGCAGTACTTC.

This clone has just one count. The chain links TRBV29-1 to TRBJ1-1; TRBD1 matches at 9 bases. Germline CDR1 and CDR2: SQVTM and ANQGSEA. V lost 8 bases and J lost 0; bases outside the gene matches: 13. The CDR3 contains 16 residues. The CDR3 here is CSLITGTGSMNTEAFF. CDR3 bases: TGCAGCCTCATTACCGGGACAGGGAGCATGAACACTGAAGCTTTCTTT.

The chain joins TRBV19 to TRBJ2-1; TRBD2 matches at 8 bases. V shed 3 bases and J 4 bases; nucleotides not matched to a gene: 5. The germline CDR1 and CDR2 sequences are LNHDA and SQIVND (reference sequence). This CDR3 is 15 amino acids long. CDR3 nucleotide sequence: TGTGCCAGTAGTATCGGGAGGGGAGAATACAATGAGCAGTTCTTC. Residues: CASSIGRGEYNEQFF. Full variable domain (rest looked up from reference TRBV19 and TRBJ2-1): DGGITQSPKYLFRKEGQNVTLSCEQNLNHDAMYWYRQDPGQGLRLIYYSQIVNDFQKGDIAEGYSVSREKKESFPLTVTSAQKNPTAFYLCASSIGRGEYNEQFFGPGTRLTVL.

The CDR3: CASSFLARLDGANVLTF. DNA of the CDR3: TGTGCCAGCAGCTTCCTGGCGAGGTTGGATGGGGCCAACGTCCTGACTTTC. The rearrangement joins TRBV7-2 to TRBJ2-6; D not resolved. This CDR3 spans 17 amino acids. Looked up from germline, CDR1 is SGHTA and CDR2 is FQGNSA. V was shortened by 3 bases and J by 3 bases, with 15 bases between the two germline ends.

The V gene is TRBV3-1 (or the pseudogene TRBV3-2), the J gene TRBJ2-1; TRBD2 matches at 7 bases. Losses at the gene ends were 6 bases for V and 7 bases for J; bases not matched to a gene: 9. This CDR3 has 14 residues. CDR1 and CDR2 (germline): LGHDT, YNNKEL (reference sequence). CDR3: CASSWAGARNEQFF. In DNA form, the CDR3 reads TGTGCCAGCAGTTGGGCGGGAGCTAGGAATGAGCAGTTCTTC.

The chain couples TRBV6-1 to TRBJ1-4; no clear D. This CDR3 is built from 13 residues. Germline V lookup: CDR1 MNHNS, CDR2 SASEGT. The ends were cut back, 2 bases at V and 8 bases at J, with 9 bases in the middle. The CDR3 sequence is CASSELHGEKLFF. The CDR3 DNA reads TGTGCCAGCAGTGAACTCCACGGGGAAAAACTGTTTTTT.

The CDR3 reads CASSDFSGGTYEQYF. For the CDR3, the DNA is TGCGCCAGCAGTGATTTTAGCGGGGGGACCTACGAGCAGTACTTC. The V call is TRBV10-1, the J call TRBJ2-7; 10 bases fit TRBD2. The CDR3 totals 15 residues. V lost 3 bases, J lost 2 bases, and 4 bases stayed unmatched. Germline CDR1 is WNHNN and CDR2 is SYGVQD (reference sequence).